Listed here is a single T cell receptor (beta chain). This sample was taken from a study of T cell changes during pregnancy in multiple sclerosis. Produced via immunoSEQ multiplex PCR; TCRdb's table is partial and in-frame only. The sample shows about 29,000 clones, around nine tenths of them seen only once. Germline CDR1 and CDR2: MNHEY and SMNVEV (reference sequence). With 4 bases clipped from V and 7 bases from J, the junction kept 7 bases outside the gene matches. CDR3 size: 14 residues. This material consisted of CD8+ T cells from peripheral blood mononuclear cells, taken before pregnancy. The clonotype originates from a female donor with multiple sclerosis, enrolled in a pregnancy study. V gene TRBV27 combines with J gene TRBJ2-1; 7 bases are a match to TRBD2. The chain's CDR3 is CASSSQPGGNEQFF. The CDR3 DNA reads as TGTGCCAGCAGTTCTCAGCCCGGGGGGAATGAGCAGTTCTTC.